One and the same sample provided the 26 T cell receptor beta chains below, sequenced in a study of blood T cell repertoires in COVID-19. Produced via immunoSEQ multiplex PCR; TCRdb's table is partial and in-frame only. The data contain roughly 240,000 clones, approximately 89% of them singletons. The sequenced material came from peripheral blood. The origin of the receptors is a woman aged 55-75 years who had recovered from COVID-19.

This clone was observed a few times. J is TRBJ1-1 and V is TRBV20-1, with a tentative D call TRBD1 (5 bases). Germline loops: CDR1 DFQATT, CDR2 SNEGSKA (reference sequence). Trimming removed 3 bases at V and 7 bases at J, with 12 bases between. The CDR3 length is 12 residues. CDR3 loop: CSASKLGVEAFF. CDR3 sequence (DNA): TGCAGTGCTAGTAAATTAGGGGTTGAAGCTTTCTTT.

This clone was detected only a few times. This chain links TRBV6-5 with TRBJ2-7, with TRBD2 identical over 8 bases. The CDR3 sequence is 15 residues long. Germline assignment: CDR1 MNHEY and CDR2 SVGAGI. V shed 6 bases, J shed 3 bases, and the junction held 10 bases outside the gene matches. The CDR3, as DNA: TGTGCCAGCAGGGGCGGGGCAGCGGGAGACTACGAGCAGTACTTC. As protein: CASRGGAAGDYEQYF.

This clone was detected once. V is TRBV28 and J is TRBJ2-2; D might be TRBD1 (5 bases). In germline, CDR1 is MDHEN, CDR2 SYDVKM. The CDR3 sequence is 17 residues long. Trimming removed 2 bases from V and 3 bases from J, with 16 bases in between. This chain's CDR3 is CASSLGKAGFHTGELFF. CDR3 DNA sequence: TGTGCCAGCAGTTTAGGCAAAGCAGGGTTTCACACCGGGGAGCTGTTTTTT.

The rearrangement joins TRBV5-1 to TRBJ2-7, with 7 bases aligning to TRBD2. The germline V gene has CDR1 SGHRS and CDR2 YFSETQ. The CDR3 spans 15 residues. V lost 6 bases to trimming and J lost 1 base; unmatched junction nucleotides: 10. CDR3 coding DNA: TGCGCCAGCACATTCCGCCCAGCGGGATCCTACGAGCAGTACTTC. It is translated as CASTFRPAGSYEQYF. The variable domain in full, completed from reference TRBV5-1 and TRBJ2-7, reads KAGVTQTPRYLIKTRGQQVTLSCSPISGHRSVSWYQQTPGQGLQFLFEYFSETQRNKGNFPGRFSGRQFSNSRSEMNVSTLELGDSALYLCASTFRPAGSYEQYFGPGTRLTVT.

The chain links TRBV5-1 to TRBJ2-3; possible D gene TRBD2, 5 bases. The CDR3 runs to 15 residues. Trimming removed 5 bases from V and 0 bases from J, with 13 bases in between. Germline lookup yields CDR1 SGHRS and CDR2 YFSETQ. The CDR3 coding sequence is TGCGCCAGCAGATCTGGCGGGTTGAGCACAGATACGCAGTATTTT. Translating gives CASRSGGLSTDTQYF.

This chain links TRBV5-1 with TRBJ2-5, with 8 bases that match TRBD1. Germline CDR1 reads SGHRS; CDR2 reads YFSETQ. V shed 3 bases and J 2 bases; nucleotides not matched to a gene: 6. The CDR3 totals 15 residues. CDR3 in amino acids: CASSSGQGVQETQYF. CDR3 coding DNA: TGCGCCAGCAGCTCCGGACAGGGAGTACAAGAGACCCAGTACTTC. The variable domain in full, with the rest retrieved from reference TRBV5-1 and TRBJ2-5, is KAGVTQTPRYLIKTRGQQVTLSCSPISGHRSVSWYQQTPGQGLQFLFEYFSETQRNKGNFPGRFSGRQFSNSRSEMNVSTLELGDSALYLCASSSGQGVQETQYFGPGTRLLVL.

This chain links TRBV6-6 with TRBJ2-1; 9 nucleotides match TRBD2. Germline V gene lookup returns CDR1 MNHNY and CDR2 SVGAGI (reference sequence). V dropped 5 bases and J dropped 7; count of bases not matched to a gene: 12. CDR3 length: 16 residues. The CDR3: CASSPPQAGGGNEQFF. In DNA, the CDR3 is TGTGCCAGCAGTCCTCCCCAAGCGGGGGGTGGGAATGAGCAGTTCTTC.

In this sample, this clone turned up once. The CDR3: CASSQDSGLAGGRIGNEQFF. In DNA, the CDR3 is TGTGCCAGCAGCCAAGATTCTGGACTAGCGGGGGGGCGGATTGGCAATGAGCAGTTCTTC. The chain couples TRBV3-1 (or the pseudogene TRBV3-2) to TRBJ2-1, with TRBD2 matching over 15 bases. Trimming removed 0 bases from V and 6 bases from J; junction bases left unmatched: 12. This CDR3 is 20 amino acids long. CDR1 and CDR2 (germline): LGHDT, YNNKEL (reference sequence).

Note on this clone: Other nucleotide sequences in the sample specify the same CDR3. The rearrangement uses TRBV5-1 and TRBJ2-7; 12 positions match TRBD2. Germline values: CDR1 SGHRS, CDR2 YFSETQ. The CDR3 length is 15 residues. V trimming: 2 bases; J trimming: 2 bases; junction bases outside the gene matches: 2. This chain's CDR3 is CASSFGLAGTYEQYF. CDR3 in DNA: TGCGCCAGCAGCTTCGGACTAGCGGGGACCTACGAGCAGTACTTC.

The chain is built from TRBV3-1 (or the pseudogene TRBV3-2) and TRBJ2-3; the match to TRBD2 covers 7 bases. CDR1 is LGHDT and CDR2 is YNNKEL in the germline V gene (reference sequence). The junction had 20 bases not matched to a gene; V was cut back by 0 bases and J by 2 bases. The CDR3 runs 21 residues. The CDR3 DNA reads as TGTGCCAGCAGCCAAGATCCGCGACTACACCTTCTAGCGGAATCCACAGATACGCAGTATTTT. It yields the protein CASSQDPRLHLLAESTDTQYF.

V usage is TRBV4-1 and J usage is TRBJ2-2; D is undetermined. The CDR3 runs to 16 residues. CDR1 is MGHRA and CDR2 is YSYEKL in the germline V gene. V lost 0 bases, J lost 5 bases, and 13 bases lay in between. The CDR3 bases are TGCGCCAGCAGCCAAGATCCGGTGGCAGGAACCGGGGAGCTGTTTTTT. This codes for CASSQDPVAGTGELFF.

The chain recombines TRBV11-2 with TRBJ2-7, with 10 bases identical to TRBD1. Germline loops: CDR1 SGHAT, CDR2 FQNNGV. The CDR3 runs 14 residues. V trimming: 5 bases; J trimming: 3 bases; junction bases outside the gene matches: 4. CDR3 bases: TGTGCCAGCAGCCGACAGGGGGCAAGCTACGAGCAGTACTTC. It yields the protein CASSRQGASYEQYF.

J is TRBJ2-1 and V is TRBV10-3; TRBD1 aligns across 7 bases. Germline V CDR1 and CDR2: ENHRY, SYGVKD. V lost 6 bases and J lost 10; bases outside the gene matches: 12. The CDR3 loop spans 14 amino acids. The CDR3 protein is CAISRGQAGGEQFF. The CDR3 DNA is TGTGCCATCAGCCGCGGACAGGCCGGAGGAGAGCAGTTCTTC.

The chain carries TRBV20-1 and TRBJ2-1; 11 positions match TRBD2. Per the germline V gene, CDR1 is DFQATT and CDR2 is SNEGSKA (reference sequence). This CDR3 is 16 amino acids long. With 3 bases clipped from V and 3 bases from J, the junction kept 7 bases outside the gene matches. The chain's CDR3 is CSASPSGGPYYNEQFF. The CDR3 coding sequence is TGCAGTGCTAGTCCTAGCGGGGGGCCCTACTACAATGAGCAGTTCTTC.

The rearrangement joins TRBV6-5 to TRBJ2-7, with a tentative D call TRBD1 (6 bases). The CDR3 length is 13 residues. Germline CDR1 is MNHEY and CDR2 is SVGAGI. In DNA form, the CDR3 reads TGTGCTTGCAAGTCCCAGGGGAAGTACGAGCAGTACTTC. This gives the protein CACKSQGKYEQYF.

V usage is TRBV7-2 and J usage is TRBJ2-1, with TRBD2 matching 9 bases. This CDR3 has 15 amino acids. V shed 3 bases and J 6 bases; nucleotides not matched to a gene: 6. The germline gives CDR1 SGHTA, CDR2 FQGNSA. CDR3 protein: CASSLRGGTVNEQFF. The DNA for the CDR3 is TGTGCCAGCAGCTTGCGGGGGGGCACTGTCAATGAGCAGTTCTTC. The full variable domain, with the rest looked up from reference TRBV7-2 and TRBJ2-1, is GAGVSQSPSNKVTEKGKDVELRCDPISGHTALYWYRQSLGQGLEFLIYFQGNSAPDKSGLPSDRFSAERTGGSVSTLTIQRTQQEDSAVYLCASSLRGGTVNEQFFGPGTRLTVL.

V is TRBV9 and J is TRBJ1-2, with 7 nucleotides matching TRBD1. The length of the CDR3 is 12 residues. The J segment lost 7 bases and the V segment lost 7 bases, leaving 7 bases of the junction unmatched. Germline V gene lookup returns CDR1 SGDLS and CDR2 YYNGEE. CDR3 loop: CASSTSGGGYTF. For the CDR3, the DNA is TGTGCCAGCTCCACCTCAGGGGGTGGCTACACCTTC.

V gene TRBV5-4 combines with J gene TRBJ1-2, with 9 bases identical to TRBD1. CDR3 size: 18 residues. Trimming took 4 bases from V and 4 from J; bases not matched to a gene: 17. Germline-derived CDR1 and CDR2 are SGHNT and YYREEE (reference sequence). CDR3 residues: CASSALTGGPPGSYGYTF. CDR3 bases: TGTGCCAGCAGCGCCTTAACAGGGGGCCCGCCGGGATCCTATGGCTACACCTTC.

Notes on this clone: Relative to the germline gene, one junction end is altered; a read error may explain this. V gene TRBV7-7 combines with J gene TRBJ1-5; D ambiguous. CDR3 length equals 13 residues. Germline V gene data show CDR1 as SSHAT and CDR2 as FNYEAQ (reference sequence). This CDR3 is CASSFWGVEPQHF. The CDR3 DNA sequence: TGTGCTAGCAGCTTCTGGGGAGTGGAGCCCCAGCATTTT.

The gene calls are TRBV4-3 and TRBJ1-4, with 9 positions matching TRBD1. Germline V gene data show CDR1 as LGHNA and CDR2 as YSLEER. J lost 8 bases, V lost 4 bases, and 5 bases had no gene match. This CDR3 contains 14 residues. The CDR3 loop is CASSLRQGGEKLFF. For the CDR3, the DNA is TGCGCCAGCAGCCTAAGACAGGGGGGGGAAAAACTGTTTTTT.

This clone has more than one count but fewer than ten. The chain recombines TRBV27 with TRBJ1-1, with 7 bases lining up with TRBD1. V trimming: 2 bases; J trimming: 7 bases; junction bases outside the gene matches: 1. Germline V CDR1 and CDR2: MNHEY, SMNVEV (reference sequence). The CDR3 runs 12 residues. The CDR3 region is CASSLRTGEAFF. In nucleotides, the CDR3 is TGTGCCAGCAGTTTACGGACAGGTGAAGCTTTCTTT.

The chain is built from TRBV4-2 and TRBJ1-6, with D uncertain. Germline V lookup: CDR1 LGHNA, CDR2 YNFKEQ. Deletions cut 1 base from V and 0 bases from J, with 7 bases between. The CDR3 totals 16 residues. CDR3 nucleotides: TGTGCCAGCAGCCAAGGGCAAAGCTCCTATAATTCACCCCTCCACTTT. This encodes CASSQGQSSYNSPLHF.

This rearrangement joins TRBV18 to TRBJ1-1; TRBD1 agrees at 7 bases. Germline loops: CDR1 KGHSH, CDR2 LQKENI. V dropped 4 bases and J dropped 8; count of bases not matched to a gene: 10. This CDR3 contains 14 residues. CDR3 sequence: CASSRARTGEEAFF. DNA of the CDR3: TGTGCCAGCTCACGGGCCCGGACAGGCGAAGAAGCTTTCTTT.

The chain's CDR3 is CASSPLGQGSTGELFF. As DNA, the CDR3 is TGTGCCAGCTCACCTTTGGGACAGGGTTCCACCGGGGAGCTGTTTTTT. The V and J genes are TRBV18 and TRBJ2-2, with TRBD1 matching over 9 bases. CDR3 size: 16 residues. Germline CDR1 reads KGHSH; CDR2 reads LQKENI. With V trimmed by 3 bases and J by 4 bases, 6 bases remained unmatched.

This chain connects TRBV15 to TRBJ2-2; a weak D match, TRBD2 (5 bases). CDR3 length equals 15 residues. V was clipped by 2 bases and J by 2 bases, with 9 bases between them. Germline assignment: CDR1 LNHNV and CDR2 YYDKDF (reference sequence). The CDR3 loop reads CATSRWEPNTGELFF. The CDR3 bases are TGTGCCACCAGCAGATGGGAGCCTAACACCGGGGAGCTGTTTTTT. The whole variable domain, filled in from reference TRBV15 and TRBJ2-2, reads DAMVIQNPRYQVTQFGKPVTLSCSQTLNHNVMYWYQQKSSQAPKLLFHYYDKDFNNEADTPDNFQSRRPNTSFCFLDIRSPGLGDTAMYLCATSRWEPNTGELFFGEGSRLTVL.

The gene calls are TRBV28 and TRBJ1-2; 7 bases map to TRBD1. Germline CDR1 and CDR2: MDHEN and SYDVKM. The CDR3 covers 15 residues. With V trimmed by 3 bases and J by 4 bases, 8 bases remained unmatched. The CDR3 nucleotides are TGTGCCAGCAGTTTGTCCGGACAGGTCGGCTATGGCTACACCTTC. Protein sequence: CASSLSGQVGYGYTF.